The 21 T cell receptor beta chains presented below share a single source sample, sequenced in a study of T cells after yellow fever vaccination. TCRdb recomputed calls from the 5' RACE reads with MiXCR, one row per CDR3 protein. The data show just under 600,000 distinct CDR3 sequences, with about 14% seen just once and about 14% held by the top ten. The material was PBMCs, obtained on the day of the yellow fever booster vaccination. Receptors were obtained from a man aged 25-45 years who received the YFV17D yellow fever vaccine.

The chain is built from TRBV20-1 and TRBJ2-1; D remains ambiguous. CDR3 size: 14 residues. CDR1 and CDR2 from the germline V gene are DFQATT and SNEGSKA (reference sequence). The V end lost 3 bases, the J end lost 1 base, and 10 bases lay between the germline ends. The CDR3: CSAREGSSYNEQFF. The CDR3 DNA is TGCAGTGCTAGGGAAGGTAGTTCCTACAATGAGCAGTTCTTC.

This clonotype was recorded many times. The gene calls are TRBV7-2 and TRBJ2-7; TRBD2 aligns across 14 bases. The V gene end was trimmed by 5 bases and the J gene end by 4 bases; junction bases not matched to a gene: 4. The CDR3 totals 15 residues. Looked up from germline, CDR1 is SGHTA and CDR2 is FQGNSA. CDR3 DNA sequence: TGTGCCAGCAGCCAGGGACTAGCGGGAGAGTACGAGCAGTACTTC. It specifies CASSQGLAGEYEQYF.

CDR3 nucleotides: TGTGCCAGCAGCTTATCAGGGACAGTTTCGCTCTATGGCTACACCTTC. It specifies CASSLSGTVSLYGYTF. J is TRBJ1-2 and V is TRBV7-8, with TRBD1 identical over 7 bases. The V gene's germline CDR1 is SGHVS and CDR2 FQNEAQ. The CDR3 runs to 16 residues. The trim removed 2 bases at V and 4 bases at J, leaving 10 bases unmatched. Filled out from reference TRBV7-8 and TRBJ1-2, the complete variable domain reads GAGVSQSPRYKVAKRGQDVALRCDPISGHVSLFWYQQALGQGPEFLTYFQNEAQLDKSGLPSDRFFAERPEGSVSTLKIQRTQQEDSAVYLCASSLSGTVSLYGYTFGSGTRLTVV.

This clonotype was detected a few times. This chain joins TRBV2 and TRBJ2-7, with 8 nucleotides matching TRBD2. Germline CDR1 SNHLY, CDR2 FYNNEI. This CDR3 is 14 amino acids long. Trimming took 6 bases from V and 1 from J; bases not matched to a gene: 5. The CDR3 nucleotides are TGTGCCAGCAGCCCGATAGCGGGATCCTACGAGCAGTACTTC. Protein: CASSPIAGSYEQYF.

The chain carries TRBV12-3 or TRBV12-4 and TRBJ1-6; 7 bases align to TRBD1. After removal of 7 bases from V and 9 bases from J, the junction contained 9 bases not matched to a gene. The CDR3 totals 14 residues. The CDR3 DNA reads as TGTGCCAGCACTTTTACAGGGGATTTTTCACCCCTCCACTTT. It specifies CASTFTGDFSPLHF.

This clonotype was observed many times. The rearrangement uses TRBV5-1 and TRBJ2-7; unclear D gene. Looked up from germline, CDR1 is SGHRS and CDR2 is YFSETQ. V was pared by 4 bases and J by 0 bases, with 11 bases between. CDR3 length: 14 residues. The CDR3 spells CASSPPSSSYEQYF. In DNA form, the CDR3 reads TGCGCCAGCAGCCCACCAAGCAGCTCCTACGAGCAGTACTTC.

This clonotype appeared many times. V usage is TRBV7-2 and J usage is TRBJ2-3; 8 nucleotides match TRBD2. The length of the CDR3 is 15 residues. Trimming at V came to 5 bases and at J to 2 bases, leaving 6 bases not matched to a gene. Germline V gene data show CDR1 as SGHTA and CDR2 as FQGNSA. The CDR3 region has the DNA TGTGCCAGCAGCCCCGGACTAGCTAACACAGATACGCAGTATTTT. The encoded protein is CASSPGLANTDTQYF.

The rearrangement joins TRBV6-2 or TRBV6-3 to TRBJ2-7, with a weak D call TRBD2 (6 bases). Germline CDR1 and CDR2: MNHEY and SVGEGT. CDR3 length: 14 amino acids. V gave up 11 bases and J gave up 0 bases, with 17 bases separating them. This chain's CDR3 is CASLLRGSSYEQYF. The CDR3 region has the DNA TGTGCCTCCCTCCTACGGGGGAGCTCCTACGAGCAGTACTTC.

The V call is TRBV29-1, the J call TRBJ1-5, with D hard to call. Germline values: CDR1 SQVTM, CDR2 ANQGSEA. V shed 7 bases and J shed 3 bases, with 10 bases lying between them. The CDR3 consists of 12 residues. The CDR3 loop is CSASGSNQPQHF. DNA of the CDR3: TGCAGCGCCTCTGGATCCAATCAGCCCCAGCATTTT.

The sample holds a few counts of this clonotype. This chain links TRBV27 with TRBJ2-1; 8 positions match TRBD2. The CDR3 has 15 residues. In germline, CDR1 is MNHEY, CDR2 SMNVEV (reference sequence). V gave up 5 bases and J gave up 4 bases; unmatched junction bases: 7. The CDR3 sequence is CASSPRAGAYNEQFF. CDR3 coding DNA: TGTGCCAGCAGTCCCCGAGCGGGAGCTTACAATGAGCAGTTCTTC.

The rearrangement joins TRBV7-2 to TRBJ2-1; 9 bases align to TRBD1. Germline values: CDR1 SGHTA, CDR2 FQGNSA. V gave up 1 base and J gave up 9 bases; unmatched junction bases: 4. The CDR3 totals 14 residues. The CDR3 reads CASSLGQGEGEQFF. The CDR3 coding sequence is TGTGCCAGCAGCTTAGGACAGGGGGAGGGTGAGCAGTTCTTC.

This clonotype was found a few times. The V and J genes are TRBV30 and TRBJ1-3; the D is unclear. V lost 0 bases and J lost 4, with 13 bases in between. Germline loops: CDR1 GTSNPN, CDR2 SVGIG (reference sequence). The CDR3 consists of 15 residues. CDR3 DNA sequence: TGTGCCTGGAGTGTAGGAGGGTCGGGAGGAAACACCATATATTTT. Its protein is CAWSVGGSGGNTIYF.

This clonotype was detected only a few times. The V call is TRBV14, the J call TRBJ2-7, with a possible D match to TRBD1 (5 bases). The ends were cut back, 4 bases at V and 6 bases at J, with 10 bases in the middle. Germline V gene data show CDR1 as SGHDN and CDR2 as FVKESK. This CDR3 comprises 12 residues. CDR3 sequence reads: CASSRVGAEQYF. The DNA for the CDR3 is TGTGCCAGCAGCCGGGTAGGGGCCGAGCAGTACTTC.

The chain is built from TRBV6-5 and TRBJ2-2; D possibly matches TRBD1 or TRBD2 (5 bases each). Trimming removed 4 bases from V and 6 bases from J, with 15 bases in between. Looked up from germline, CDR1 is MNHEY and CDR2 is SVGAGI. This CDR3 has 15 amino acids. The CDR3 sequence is CASSSGALSSGELFF. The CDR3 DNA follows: TGTGCCAGCAGTTCCGGGGCCCTGTCGTCCGGGGAGCTGTTTTTT.

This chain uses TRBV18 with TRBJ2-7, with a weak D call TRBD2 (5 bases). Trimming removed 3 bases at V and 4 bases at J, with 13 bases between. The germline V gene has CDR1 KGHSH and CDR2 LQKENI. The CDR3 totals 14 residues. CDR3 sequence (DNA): TGTGCCAGCTCACCCACGGCGGGCGATTACGAGCAGTACTTC. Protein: CASSPTAGDYEQYF.

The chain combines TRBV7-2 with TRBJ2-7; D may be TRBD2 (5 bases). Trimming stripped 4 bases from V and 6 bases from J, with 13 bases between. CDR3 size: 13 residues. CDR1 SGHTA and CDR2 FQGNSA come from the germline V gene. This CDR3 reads CASSYLLRVEQYF. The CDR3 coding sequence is TGTGCCAGCAGCTATCTACTGCGGGTCGAGCAGTACTTC.

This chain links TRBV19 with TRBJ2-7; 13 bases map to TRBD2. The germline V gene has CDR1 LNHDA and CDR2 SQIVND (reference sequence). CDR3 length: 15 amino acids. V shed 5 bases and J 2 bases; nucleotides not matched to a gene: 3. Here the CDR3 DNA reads TGTGCCAGTAGTGTGACTAGCGGGGGGCCCTACGAGCAGTACTTC. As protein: CASSVTSGGPYEQYF.

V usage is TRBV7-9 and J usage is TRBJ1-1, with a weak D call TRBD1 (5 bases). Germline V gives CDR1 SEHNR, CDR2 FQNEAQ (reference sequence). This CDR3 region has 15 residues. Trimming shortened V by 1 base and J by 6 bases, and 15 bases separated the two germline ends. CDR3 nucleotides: TGTGCCAGCAGCTTAGGGCAGGGCATAGGTTCTGAAGCTTTCTTT. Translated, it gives CASSLGQGIGSEAFF.

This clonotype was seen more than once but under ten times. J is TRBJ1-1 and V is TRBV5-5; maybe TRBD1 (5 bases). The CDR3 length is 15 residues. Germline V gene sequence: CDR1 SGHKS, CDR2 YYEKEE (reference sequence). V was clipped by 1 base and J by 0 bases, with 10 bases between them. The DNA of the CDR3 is TGTGCCAGCAGCTTGCCTGGGACGGTGAACACTGAAGCTTTCTTT. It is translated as CASSLPGTVNTEAFF.

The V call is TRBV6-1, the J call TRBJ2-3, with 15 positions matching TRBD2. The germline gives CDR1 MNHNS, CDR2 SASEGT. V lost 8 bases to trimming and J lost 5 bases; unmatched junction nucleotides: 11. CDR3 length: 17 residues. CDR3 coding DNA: TGTGCCAGCCCGGGACTAGCGGGAGGTTCCCCCGGAGATACGCAGTATTTT. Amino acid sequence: CASPGLAGGSPGDTQYF.

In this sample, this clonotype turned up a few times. DNA for the CDR3: TGTGCCAGCGGGAAAAGCACAGATACGCAGTATTTT. This codes for CASGKSTDTQYF. V gene TRBV12-3 or TRBV12-4 combines with J gene TRBJ2-3; D remains unclear. The CDR3 sequence is 12 residues long. V was shortened by 8 bases and J by 0 bases, with 6 bases between the two germline ends.